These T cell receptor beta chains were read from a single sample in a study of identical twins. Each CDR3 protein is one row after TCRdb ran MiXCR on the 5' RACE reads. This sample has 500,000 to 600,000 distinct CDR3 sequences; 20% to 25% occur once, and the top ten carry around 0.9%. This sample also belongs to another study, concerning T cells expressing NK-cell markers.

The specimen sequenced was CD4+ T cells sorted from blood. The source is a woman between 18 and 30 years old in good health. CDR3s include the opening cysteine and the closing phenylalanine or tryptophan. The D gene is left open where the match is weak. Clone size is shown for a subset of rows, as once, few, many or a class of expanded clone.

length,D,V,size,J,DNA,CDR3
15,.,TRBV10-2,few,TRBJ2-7,TGCGCCAGCAGTGATTTACGGCAGGGGATGGACGAGCAGTACTTC,CASSDLRQGMDEQYF
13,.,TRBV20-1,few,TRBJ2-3,TGCAGTGCTAGTGGGCGGGTCACAGATACGCAGTATTTT,CSASGRVTDTQYF
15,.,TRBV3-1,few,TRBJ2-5,TGTGCCAGCAGCCAAGGTCCGGGCTTCGGGGAGACCCAGTACTTC,CASSQGPGFGETQYF
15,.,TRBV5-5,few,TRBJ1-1,TGTGCCAGCAGCTTGGTGGCGATCATGAACACTGAAGCTTTCTTT,CASSLVAIMNTEAFF
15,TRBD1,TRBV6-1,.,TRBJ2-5,TGTGCCAGCAGTCCCGGACAGGTTTTACAAGAGACCCAGTACTTC,CASSPGQVLQETQYF
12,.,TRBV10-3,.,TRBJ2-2,TGTGCCATCCAATTTACGCACGGGGAGCTGTTTTTT,CAIQFTHGELFF
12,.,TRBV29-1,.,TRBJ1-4,TGCAGCGCAAAGGGGGGGAATGAAAAACTGTTTTTT,CSAKGGNEKLFF
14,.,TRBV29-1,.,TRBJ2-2,TGCAGCGTTGTCTTACCCGCTAACACCGGGGAGCTGTTTTTT,CSVVLPANTGELFF
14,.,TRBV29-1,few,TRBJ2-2,TGCAGCGCCCGAGGTCAGGGTATCACCGGGGAGCTGTTTTTT,CSARGQGITGELFF
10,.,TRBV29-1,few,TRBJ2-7,TGCAGCGTTGTACTGGTAGAGCAGTACTTC,CSVVLVEQYF
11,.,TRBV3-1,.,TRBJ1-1,TGTGCCAGCAGCCAAGGGTCCGGGACCTCATTT,CASSQGSGTSF
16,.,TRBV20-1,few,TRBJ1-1,TGCAGTGCTGCACAGGGAGGGGGGGTTGTGAACACTGAAGCTTTCTTT,CSAAQGGGVVNTEAFF
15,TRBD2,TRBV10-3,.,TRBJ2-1,TGTGCCATCAGTGCCAAGCGGGATAGTGTCGATGAGCAGTTCTTC,CAISAKRDSVDEQFF
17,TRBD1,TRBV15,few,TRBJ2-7,TGTGCCACCAGCACGCGCACCCGAACCACAGGGGTCTACGAGCAGTACTTC,CATSTRTRTTGVYEQYF
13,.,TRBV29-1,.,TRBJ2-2,TGCAGCGTGAGCAAATCGAACACCGGGGAGCTGTTTTTT,CSVSKSNTGELFF
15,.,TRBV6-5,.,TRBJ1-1,TGTGCCAGCAGTTATGTATCCAGGAAGGGGACTGAAGCTTTCTTT,CASSYVSRKGTEAFF
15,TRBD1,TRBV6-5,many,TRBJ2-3,TGTGCCAGCAGTTACTCAGGGACAGGGAAGGATACGCAGTATTTT,CASSYSGTGKDTQYF
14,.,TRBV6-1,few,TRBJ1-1,TGTGCCAGCGGGGCGACAGCCTTGAACACTGAAGCTTTCTTT,CASGATALNTEAFF
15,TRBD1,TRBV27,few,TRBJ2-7,TGTGCCAGCAGTCAACCCGGGACAGGCTCCTACGAGCAGTACTTC,CASSQPGTGSYEQYF
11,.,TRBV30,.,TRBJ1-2,TGTGCCTGGAGCAACGGGGTAGGCTACACCTTC,CAWSNGVGYTF
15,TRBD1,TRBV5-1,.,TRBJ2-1,TGCGCCAGCAGCAGGGAACGGACAGGGGTTAATGAGCAGTTCTTC,CASSRERTGVNEQFF
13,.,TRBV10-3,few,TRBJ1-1,TGTGCCATCAGCCCAAGGGAGAACACTGAAGCTTTCTTT,CAISPRENTEAFF
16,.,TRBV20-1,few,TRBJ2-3,TGCAGTGCCAACCCGAGGGGGAACGGGGGCACAGATACGCAGTATTTT,CSANPRGNGGTDTQYF
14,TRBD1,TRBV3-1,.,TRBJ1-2,TGTGCCAGCAGATCCGTTGACAGGGGCTATGGCTACACCTTC,CASRSVDRGYGYTF
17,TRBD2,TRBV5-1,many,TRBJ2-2,TGCGCCAGCAGCTTGGATGGACTAGCGGCGAACACCGGGGAGCTGTTTTTT,CASSLDGLAANTGELFF
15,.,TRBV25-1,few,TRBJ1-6,TGTGCCAGCAGTGATGTCGCACATGATAATTCACCCCTCCACTTT,CASSDVAHDNSPLHF
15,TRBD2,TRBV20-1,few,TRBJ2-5,TGCAGTGCTTGGAGGGGGACTAGCGGCCCGGAGACCCAGTACTTC,CSAWRGTSGPETQYF
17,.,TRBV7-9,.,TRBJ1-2,TGTGCCAGCAGCTCCTTCGCGGCGACAGCTCTACGAACTGGCTACACCTTC,CASSSFAATALRTGYTF
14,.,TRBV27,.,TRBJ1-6,TGTGCCAGCAGGCTCAATAGGGAAAATTCACCCCTCCACTTT,CASRLNRENSPLHF
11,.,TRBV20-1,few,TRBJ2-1,TGCAGTGGGGGACCCTACAATGAGCAGTTCTTC,CSGGPYNEQFF
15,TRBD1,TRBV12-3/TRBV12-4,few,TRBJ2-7,TGTGCCAGCAGCAATCCTGGACAGGCCGCCTACGAGCAGTACTTC,CASSNPGQAAYEQYF
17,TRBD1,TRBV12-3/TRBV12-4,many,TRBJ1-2,TGTGCCAGCAGTCCCTCTGTAGACAGGGGGCAAGGCTATGGCTACACCTTC,CASSPSVDRGQGYGYTF
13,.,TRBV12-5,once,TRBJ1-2,TGTGCTAGTGGTTTGGCCCTGGCCTATGGCTACACCTTC,CASGLALAYGYTF
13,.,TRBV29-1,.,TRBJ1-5,TGCAGCGTGGGGGAGGGGGGAAATCAGCCCCAGCATTTT,CSVGEGGNQPQHF
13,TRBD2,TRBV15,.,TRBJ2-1,TGTGCCACCGGTTGGCGGGGGGACGGTGAGCAGTTCTTC,CATGWRGDGEQFF
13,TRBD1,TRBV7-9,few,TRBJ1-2,TGTGCCAGCAGCTCACAGGGGCGGGATGGCTACACCTTC,CASSSQGRDGYTF
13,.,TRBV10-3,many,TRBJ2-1,TGTGCCATCAGTGAGCAATTGGAGACGGATCAGTTCTTC,CAISEQLETDQFF
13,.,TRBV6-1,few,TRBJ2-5,TGTGCCAGCCCGGGAGTGGGGCAAGAGACCCAGTACTTC,CASPGVGQETQYF
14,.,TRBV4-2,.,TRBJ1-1,TGTGCCAGCAGCCAAGGTGACAGACCCACTGAAGCTTTCTTT,CASSQGDRPTEAFF
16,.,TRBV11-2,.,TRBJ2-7,TGTGCCAGCAGCTCTTTAGAGCGGGCCGCCTCCTACGAGCAGTACTTC,CASSSLERAASYEQYF
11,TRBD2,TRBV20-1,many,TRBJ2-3,TGCAGCGCGGGGGGCACAGATACGCAGTATTTT,CSAGGTDTQYF
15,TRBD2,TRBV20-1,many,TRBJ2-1,TGCAGTACTACAGTTAGGACTAGCGGGGGGTTCGAGCAGTTCTTC,CSTTVRTSGGFEQFF
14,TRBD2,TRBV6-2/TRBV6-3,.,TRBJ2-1,TGTGCCAGCAATTCGCGGGAGGGTGTCGATGAGCAGTTCTTC,CASNSREGVDEQFF
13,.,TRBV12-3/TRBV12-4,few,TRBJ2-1,TGTGCCAGCAGTTTTTACGTCGTCAGGGAGCAGTTCTTC,CASSFYVVREQFF
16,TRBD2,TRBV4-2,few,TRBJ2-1,TGTGCCAGCAGCCAAGAATCTAGCGGGAGGGGGGCTGAGCAGTTCTTC,CASSQESSGRGAEQFF
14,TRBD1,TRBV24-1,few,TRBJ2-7,TGTGCCACCAGTGATTACAGGGGAAAATACGAGCAGTACTTC,CATSDYRGKYEQYF
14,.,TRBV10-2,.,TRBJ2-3,TGCGCCAGCACGAACTACCTTAGCACAGATACGCAGTATTTT,CASTNYLSTDTQYF
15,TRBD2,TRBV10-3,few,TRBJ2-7,TGTGCCATCAACTCTGGGCGGGGGGGCCCGAACGAGCAGTACTTC,CAINSGRGGPNEQYF
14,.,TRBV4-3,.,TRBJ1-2,TGCGCCAGCAGCCAAGTCGCCAGGGACTATGGCTACACCTTC,CASSQVARDYGYTF
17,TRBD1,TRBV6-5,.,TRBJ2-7,TGTGCCAGCAGTTACCAGACAGGGTCCGGGCGACTCTACGAGCAGTACTTC,CASSYQTGSGRLYEQYF